The T cell receptor (beta chain) under discussion was sequenced for a study of blood T cell repertoires in COVID-19. Study-level background: Collection of acute and convalescent COVID-19 samples took place in the United States, Italy and Spain. T cells, B-cell-depleted T cells, or PBMCs provided the cDNA or gDNA that served as material.

Original data processing: Amplifying reference gene primers gave estimates of nucleated cell counts. Sequenced by immunoSEQ multiplex PCR; TCRdb stores in-frame clones only, minus some. That table furnishes V, J and clone size, whereas the DNA furnished D and trimming. The table records fewer than 250,000 clones, about four fifths of them present only once. The CDR3 runs to 16 residues. The germline gives CDR1 SGHRS, CDR2 YFSETQ. The trim removed 1 base at V and 5 bases at J, leaving 8 bases unmatched. The gene calls are TRBV5-1 and TRBJ1-5; 8 bases agree with TRBD1. Material: peripheral blood. The receptor was isolated from a woman at least 80 years old with acute or convalescent COVID-19. The CDR3 DNA is TGCGCCAGCAGCTTGACCGGGACAGGCCTAGATCAGCCCCAGCATTTT. Translating gives CASSLTGTGLDQPQHF.